The 8 T cell receptor beta chains listed next were all sequenced from one sample in a study of blood T cell repertoires in COVID-19. The protocol was immunoSEQ multiplex PCR, while the TCRdb copy is restricted to in-frame clones and leaves out a portion. The repertoire has around 190,000 clones, more than 80% of them found once; the top ten carry more than 5.5%. Sequenced sample: peripheral blood. The receptors derive from a human donor in a cohort sampled during active COVID-19.

V is TRBV2 and J is TRBJ2-1, with TRBD1 matching 7 bases. Germline V CDR1 and CDR2: SNHLY, FYNNEI. CDR3 size: 13 residues. V lost 5 bases to trimming and J lost 12 bases; unmatched junction nucleotides: 10. CDR3 in amino acids: CASSSVDRAGQFF. DNA for the CDR3: TGTGCCAGCAGTTCAGTTGACAGGGCGGGGCAGTTCTTC.

This clone is a singleton in its sample. This sequence joins TRBV7-2 and TRBJ2-7, with a possible D match to TRBD2 (6 bases). The CDR3 sequence is 16 residues long. The germline V and J ends were trimmed by 1 base and 0 bases, with 13 bases remaining between them. CDR1 is SGHTA and CDR2 is FQGNSA in the germline V gene. The CDR3 is CASSLVGAGSSYEQYF. In nucleotides, the CDR3 is TGTGCCAGCAGCTTAGTTGGGGCGGGAAGCTCCTACGAGCAGTACTTC.

CDR3 in DNA: TGTGCCAGCAGCCAAGATCTGGGAGGGTTCGGGACCCAGTACTTC. Its protein product is CASSQDLGGFGTQYF. The chain combines TRBV3-1 (or the pseudogene TRBV3-2) with TRBJ2-5, with 7 bases identical to TRBD2. This CDR3 spans 15 amino acids. The V gene's germline CDR1 is LGHDT and CDR2 YNNKEL (reference sequence). V shed 0 bases, J shed 7 bases, and the junction held 8 bases outside the gene matches.

The chain links TRBV12-3 or TRBV12-4 to TRBJ2-1; perhaps TRBD1 as D (5 bases). The CDR3 totals 12 residues. Between the trimmed V and J ends, which lost 6 bases and 9 bases, there was a span of 12 bases. CDR3 region: CASRSSTGEQFF. The CDR3 DNA reads TGTGCCAGCAGATCGTCCACAGGTGAGCAGTTCTTC.

This clone was counted once. V usage is TRBV7-9 and J usage is TRBJ1-1; D gene unclear. V lost 1 base and J lost 3, with 9 bases in between. Germline-derived CDR1 and CDR2 are SEHNR and FQNEAQ (reference sequence). The CDR3 length is 14 residues. CDR3 loop: CASSLGVSDTEAFF. CDR3 DNA sequence: TGTGCCAGCAGCTTAGGTGTTTCCGACACTGAAGCTTTCTTT.

A few counts support this clone. In nucleotides, the CDR3 is TGTGCCAGCGGAACAGGAGGGGATTCACCCCTCCACTTT. Amino acid sequence: CASGTGGDSPLHF. The chain uses TRBV2 and TRBJ1-6; perhaps TRBD1 as D (5 bases). V was clipped by 8 bases and J by 8 bases, with 13 bases between them. The germline V gene encodes CDR1 SNHLY and CDR2 FYNNEI. The CDR3 runs to 13 residues.

J is TRBJ1-1 and V is TRBV7-9; 10 nucleotides align to TRBD1. V was pared by 4 bases and J by 4 bases, with 3 bases of the junction left unmatched. The germline CDR1 and CDR2 sequences are SEHNR and FQNEAQ (reference sequence). The CDR3 runs to 14 residues. CDR3: CASSWGQGSTEAFF. The CDR3 DNA is TGTGCCAGCAGCTGGGGACAGGGGAGCACTGAAGCTTTCTTT. Variable domain in full (rest from reference TRBV7-9 and TRBJ1-1): DTGVSQNPRHKITKRGQNVTFRCDPISEHNRLYWYRQTLGQGPEFLTYFQNEAQLEKSRLLSDRFSAERPKGSFSTLEIQRTEQGDSAMYLCASSWGQGSTEAFFGQGTRLTVV.

The rearrangement joins TRBV6-6 to TRBJ2-1; D is unresolved. Germline V lookup: CDR1 MNHNY, CDR2 SVGAGI (reference sequence). CDR3 size: 13 residues. Trimming took 3 bases from V and 3 from J, leaving 6 bases between them. The CDR3 sequence is CASSYNSYNEQFF. The CDR3 DNA is TGTGCCAGCAGTTATAATAGCTACAATGAGCAGTTCTTC.